A single sample is the source of the 23 T cell receptor beta chains below, sequenced in a study of blood T cell repertoires in COVID-19. Sequencing used immunoSEQ multiplex PCR; TCRdb keeps in-frame clones, though not all of them. The sample holds about 300,000 clones, approximately 83% seen once. Sequencing was carried out using peripheral blood. Receptors were obtained from a human donor in a cohort sampled during active COVID-19.

J is TRBJ1-2 and V is TRBV5-1, with TRBD1 matching 7 bases. V shed 4 bases, J shed 3 bases, and the junction held 6 bases outside the gene matches. CDR1 and CDR2 (germline): SGHRS, YFSETQ. The CDR3 has 14 amino acids. CDR3 sequence (DNA): TGCGCCAGCAGCGTAGGACAGGCTCACTATGGCTACACCTTC. Its translation is CASSVGQAHYGYTF.

The chain combines TRBV6-2 or TRBV6-3 with TRBJ1-1; TRBD1 matches 9 bases. This CDR3 has 16 amino acids. V shed 2 bases, J shed 3 bases, and the junction held 7 bases outside the gene matches. Germline V CDR1 and CDR2: MNHEY, SVGEGT. The CDR3: CASSYTPGQGDTEAFF. For the CDR3, the DNA is TGTGCCAGCAGTTACACCCCGGGACAGGGTGACACTGAAGCTTTCTTT.

The chain recombines TRBV27 with TRBJ2-1; 10 bases agree with TRBD2. J gave up 5 bases and V 5 bases, and 15 bases lay outside the gene matches. This CDR3 contains 18 residues. Germline V CDR1 and CDR2: MNHEY, SMNVEV (reference sequence). The CDR3 reads CASSTQILAGGLDNEQFF. In nucleotides, the CDR3 is TGTGCCAGCAGTACCCAGATCTTAGCGGGGGGACTTGACAATGAGCAGTTCTTC.

In its sample, this clone was seen once. The chain links TRBV7-2 to TRBJ2-2; 12 bases agree with TRBD1. The CDR3 runs to 16 residues. Looked up from germline, CDR1 is SGHTA and CDR2 is FQGNSA. V was clipped by 5 bases and J by 13 bases; unmatched bases: 14. CDR3 in DNA: TGTGCCAGCAGCGCCACGCCGGGACAGGGGGCGAAAGGGCTGTTTTTT. Residues: CASSATPGQGAKGLFF.

The chain couples TRBV18 to TRBJ2-6, with a tentative D call TRBD2 (7 bases). V was pared by 4 bases and J by 0 bases, with 10 bases between. CDR3 length: 16 residues. The germline gives CDR1 KGHSH, CDR2 LQKENI. The DNA for the CDR3 is TGTGCCAGCTCACAGGGGGGGTACTCTGGGGCCAACGTCCTGACTTTC. Its translation is CASSQGGYSGANVLTF.

This clone has a handful of counts. The V call is TRBV3-1 (or the pseudogene TRBV3-2), the J call TRBJ1-2; no firm D call. The germline gives CDR1 LGHDT, CDR2 YNNKEL (reference sequence). CDR3 length: 13 amino acids. Trimming removed 0 bases from V and 4 bases from J, with 6 bases in between. CDR3 in amino acids: CASSQDGSYGYTF. The CDR3 coding sequence is TGTGCCAGCAGCCAAGATGGCAGCTATGGCTACACCTTC.

The chain couples TRBV19 to TRBJ2-2; tentatively, D is TRBD1 (5 bases). The germline gives CDR1 LNHDA, CDR2 SQIVND (reference sequence). V lost 7 bases, J lost 5 bases, and 11 bases lay in between. The CDR3 is 13 amino acids. CDR3 sequence: CASKGVGTGELFF. The CDR3 DNA sequence: TGTGCCAGTAAAGGGGTGGGGACCGGGGAGCTGTTTTTT.

This sequence joins TRBV6-5 and TRBJ2-1; D is possibly TRBD1 (5 bases). The CDR3 spans 15 residues. Germline V gene data show CDR1 as MNHEY and CDR2 as SVGAGI. V was pared by 5 bases and J by 6 bases, with 17 bases between. The CDR3 loop is CASSTKTAPGNEQFF. The CDR3, as DNA: TGTGCCAGCAGTACGAAGACAGCCCCAGGCAATGAGCAGTTCTTC.

This clone was counted between two and nine times. The chain joins TRBV11-2 to TRBJ1-1; the match to TRBD1 covers 7 bases. J gave up 3 bases and V 3 bases, and 1 base lay outside the gene matches. Per the germline V gene, CDR1 is SGHAT and CDR2 is FQNNGV. There are 13 residues in the CDR3. The CDR3 reads CASSFDRDTEAFF. The CDR3 nucleotides read TGTGCCAGCAGCTTCGACAGGGACACTGAAGCTTTCTTT.

The chain links TRBV19 to TRBJ2-1; no clear D. The V and J ends lost 4 bases and 0 bases respectively, with 10 bases between them. The CDR3 length is 15 residues. The germline V gene encodes CDR1 LNHDA and CDR2 SQIVND (reference sequence). In DNA form, the CDR3 reads TGTGCCAGTAGTAAGATCCCGAGCTCCTACAATGAGCAGTTCTTC. Amino acids: CASSKIPSSYNEQFF.

The chain carries TRBV4-3 and TRBJ2-6, with D possibly matching TRBD2 (5 bases). The CDR3 spans 15 residues. Germline V gives CDR1 LGHNA, CDR2 YSLEER. The V end lost 0 bases, the J end lost 3 bases, and 6 bases lay between the germline ends. The CDR3 DNA is TGCGCCAGCAGCCAAGAACTAGTTGGGGCCAACGTCCTGACTTTC. Encoded protein: CASSQELVGANVLTF.

V gene TRBV28 combines with J gene TRBJ2-3, with TRBD2 identical over 10 bases. The CDR3 runs 16 residues. With V trimmed by 2 bases and J by 4 bases, 6 bases remained unmatched. CDR1 is MDHEN, CDR2 SYDVKM, per germline. CDR3 amino acids: CASSLGGLARSDTQYF. In nucleotides, the CDR3 is TGTGCCAGCAGTTTAGGGGGACTAGCGAGGTCAGATACGCAGTATTTT.

This sequence joins TRBV14 and TRBJ2-2; 7 bases are shared with TRBD2. The V and J ends lost 3 bases and 6 bases, in that order; junction bases with no gene match: 13. In germline, CDR1 is SGHDN, CDR2 FVKESK. The CDR3 totals 17 residues. CDR3: CASSQGWRTRSPGELFF. The CDR3 DNA follows: TGTGCCAGCAGCCAGGGATGGAGGACTAGATCCCCCGGGGAGCTGTTTTTT.

The chain has TRBV11-3 and TRBJ2-7; 7 bases map to TRBD1. V lost 6 bases to trimming and J lost 4 bases; unmatched junction nucleotides: 6. The CDR3 covers 13 residues. Germline CDR1 reads SGHNT; CDR2 reads YENEEA. The CDR3 reads CASSPTGDYEQYF. The CDR3 DNA reads TGTGCCAGCAGTCCTACAGGGGATTACGAGCAGTACTTC.

CDR3 sequence: CASSGDNEQFF. The CDR3 nucleotides read TGTGCCAGCAGTGGCGACAATGAGCAGTTCTTC. This chain uses TRBV2 with TRBJ2-1, with unresolved D. The germline V gene encodes CDR1 SNHLY and CDR2 FYNNEI. V was trimmed by 4 bases and J by 5 bases, leaving 3 bases between them. The length of the CDR3 is 11 residues.

The chain uses TRBV15 and TRBJ2-1; D is perhaps TRBD1 (5 bases). CDR1 is LNHNV, CDR2 YYDKDF, per germline (reference sequence). V gave up 0 bases and J gave up 5 bases, with 11 bases separating them. The CDR3 loop spans 15 amino acids. CDR3 nucleotide sequence: TGTGCCACCAGCAGAGATCCGGCAGGGAACAATGAGCAGTTCTTC. Amino acids: CATSRDPAGNNEQFF.

This clone has only a few counts. The CDR3 loop reads CASSLLNTIYF. CDR3 bases: TGTGCCAGCAGTCTATTAAACACCATATATTTT. The chain recombines TRBV12-3 or TRBV12-4 with TRBJ1-3; D unclear. The ends were cut back, 5 bases at V and 6 bases at J, with 5 bases in the middle. The CDR3 is made up of 11 amino acids.

The chain joins TRBV5-4 to TRBJ2-5, with D possibly being TRBD1 (6 bases). The germline CDR1 and CDR2 sequences are SGHNT and YYREEE (reference sequence). This CDR3 is built from 14 residues. V was shortened by 4 bases and J by 3 bases, with 13 bases between the two germline ends. This chain's CDR3 is CASSRSRGEETQYF. CDR3 DNA sequence: TGTGCCAGCAGCCGAAGCAGGGGAGAAGAGACCCAGTACTTC.

CDR3: CASSLQAANTGELFF. DNA of the CDR3: TGTGCCAGCAGCTTGCAAGCGGCTAACACCGGGGAGCTGTTTTTT. The chain combines TRBV5-4 with TRBJ2-2; a weak D match, TRBD2 (5 bases). The CDR3 has 15 residues. CDR1 and CDR2 (germline): SGHNT, YYREEE (reference sequence). V was shortened by 1 base and J by 2 bases, with 9 bases between the two germline ends.

This chain links TRBV28 with TRBJ2-2, with D possibly being TRBD1 (6 bases). Germline V gene data show CDR1 as MDHEN and CDR2 as SYDVKM. V lost 8 bases and J lost 11, with 12 bases in between. This CDR3 region has 11 residues. The CDR3 reads CASGGKFELFF. In nucleotides, the CDR3 is TGTGCCAGCGGGGGCAAGTTTGAGCTGTTTTTT. Full variable domain (remainder filled in from reference TRBV28 and TRBJ2-2): DVKVTQSSRYLVKRTGEKVFLECVQDMDHENMFWYRQDPGLGLRLIYFSYDVKMKEKGDIPEGYSVSREKKERFSLILESASTNQTSMYLCASGGKFELFFGEGSRLTVL.

This chain uses TRBV5-6 with TRBJ1-2; 7 bases match TRBD1. This CDR3 has 14 amino acids. Trimming at V came to 4 bases and at J to 8 bases, leaving 11 bases not matched to a gene. Looked up from germline, CDR1 is SGHDT and CDR2 is YYEEEE. In DNA, the CDR3 is TGTGCCAGCAGCAACACCGGGACAGCGGCCGGCTACACCTTC. Protein: CASSNTGTAAGYTF. Combining the CDR3 with reference TRBV5-6 and TRBJ1-2 gives the whole variable domain DAGVTQSPTHLIKTRGQQVTLRCSPKSGHDTVSWYQQALGQGPQFIFQYYEEEERQRGNFPDRFSGHQFPNYSSELNVNALLLGDSALYLCASSNTGTAAGYTFGSGTRLTVV.

The chain joins TRBV7-9 to TRBJ1-1, with D unresolved. Germline loops: CDR1 SEHNR, CDR2 FQNEAQ (reference sequence). The V end was cut by 5 bases, the J end by 7 bases, with 14 bases between. CDR3 length: 13 amino acids. The CDR3 reads CASSDSDGDEAFF. The DNA for the CDR3 is TGTGCCAGCAGCGATTCGGACGGGGATGAAGCTTTCTTT.

The CDR3 bases are TGCGCCAGCAGCCGTCGACTAGCGGGGGACCAAGAGACCCAGTACTTC. Translated: CASSRRLAGDQETQYF. The V call is TRBV4-1, the J call TRBJ2-5; TRBD2 matches 12 bases. CDR1 is MGHRA and CDR2 is YSYEKL in the germline V gene. After removal of 4 bases from V and 0 bases from J, the junction contained 3 bases not matched to a gene. The CDR3 covers 16 residues.